Listed here are 2 T cell receptor beta chains from one sample, sequenced in a study of technical replicates of blood from a handful of donors. Assay used: immunoSEQ multiplex PCR; TCRdb lists only in-frame clones, some missing. The repertoire consists of about 50,000 clones, with 80% to 95% occurring once and the leading ten covering 3% to 5%. The sequencing input was PBMCs. The receptor source for this set is a human donor in good health. Some clones in this sample may be carry-over from other donors' samples.

This clone came up a few times. The chain links TRBV2 to TRBJ2-5, with D uncertain. V was shortened by 6 bases and J by 0 bases, with 5 bases between the two germline ends. Germline CDR1 and CDR2: SNHLY and FYNNEI. The CDR3 consists of 12 residues. CDR3 bases: TGTGCCAGCAGCCGGGACCAAGAGACCCAGTACTTC. This gives the protein CASSRDQETQYF. The whole variable domain, remainder taken from reference TRBV2 and TRBJ2-5, is EPEVTQTPSHQVTQMGQEVILRCVPISNHLYFYWYRQILGQKVEFLVSFYNNEISEKSEIFDDQFSVERPDGSNFTLKIRSTKLEDSAMYFCASSRDQETQYFGPGTRLLVL.

This sequence joins TRBV5-1 and TRBJ1-3, with 8 bases fitting TRBD1. Germline loops: CDR1 SGHRS, CDR2 YFSETQ. CDR3 length: 17 amino acids. Trimming took 1 base from V and 4 from J; bases not matched to a gene: 10. The CDR3 region is CASSLFVQGATGNTIYF. The CDR3 DNA reads TGCGCCAGCAGCTTGTTCGTCCAGGGGGCAACCGGAAACACCATATATTTT.